This T cell receptor (beta chain) derives from a study of T cell responses to AZD1222 COVID-19 vaccine (dated by TCRdb to the early 2020s). Turning to the overall study: TCR sequencing covered 233 trial participants: 200 to 210 given two doses of AZD1222 and around 26 given two doses of MenACWY control vaccine. Trial participants were enrolled by age into subgroups of 18-55, 56-69 and 70-plus years, and about 150, 27 and 61 TCR-sequenced participants, respectively, were included in these subgroups. Broad study findings and their caveats: The 56-69-year group was small, and its depth increase did not reach significance, likely because of low power. Vaccine-associated CD4 TCRs spanned the whole spike protein, with dominant responses in regions 160-218 and 743-854. Because no day 14 peak-response samples were available, repertoires were characterized only after the peak T cell response. Most participants were white British and females outnumbered males, and the authors suggested that clonal diversity may have been underestimated. A significant rise in spike-specific TCR breadth and depth was observed after two AZD1222 doses relative to day 0 and relative to MenACWY recipients. Conclusions about previously exposed vaccinees are limited because only six or seven AZD1222 recipients were SARS-CoV-2 seropositive at baseline. Reportedly, close to half of the unique spike-specific TCRs recognized epitopes lying outside the regions that are mutated in the B.1.351 and B.1.1.7 variants.

There are 15 amino acids in the CDR3, from cysteine to phenylalanine inclusive. Only CDR3 DNA is held: 45 bases, read in frame from base 1. Cut back by 7 bases and 2 bases, the V and J ends lie 15 bases apart. From a lookup of the germline V gene (reference sequence), CDR1 and CDR2 are LNHDA and SQIVND. As to this clone: Its antigen specificity is not known. The record has no base qualities; no much larger clone is one base away.

Interpreted using the paper, the time point label stands for: baseline before first vaccination. According to the study, the label for this sample's treatment or condition signals: meningococcal conjugate vaccine given as trial control. Vaccinee samples came from UK trials COV001 and COV002, including a single-blind randomized controlled phase 2/3 trial of AZD1222 (ChAdOx1 nCoV-19) in healthy adults. Trial participant PBMC samples were collected at day 0 and day 28 after the second dose for TCRbeta chain sequencing. The CDR3 regions of human TCRbeta chains were analyzed by immunosequencing. In the authors' own workflow: Repertoire TCRs were matched against a reference library of SARS-CoV-2-specific TCRs generated with the MIRA antigen-specificity platform. Breadth was defined as the fraction of unique TCRs that were SARS-CoV-2-associated. Depth was defined as the fraction of total T cells that were SARS-CoV-2-associated. Using the MIRA data, each spike-specific TCR was assigned both to the spike region to which the TCR was reactive and to a CD4 or CD8 class. Log10-transformed breadth and depth values were compared by one-way ANOVA with Sidak's multiple comparisons tests. Imported from immuneACCESS, the table was reduced by TCRdb to in-frame sequences with V and J called. These copies leave out some clones; in studies compared against another copy, an unresolved V gene accounts for under half, and the cause of the remainder is not known. That table supplies the V and J calls and clone size; D and trimming were determined from the DNA. The sample contains about 200,000 clones, roughly 91% of them found a single time. About 1% of the sample comes from the top ten.

The clonotype originates from an adult in good health. The chain uses TRBV19 and TRBJ1-5; tentative D gene TRBD1, with 6 bases matching. Material: peripheral blood, obtained on day 0 of MenACWY control vaccination. The bases are TGTGCCAGTAAGGTTCAGGGGTTCGGCAATCAGCCCCAGCATTTT. Its translation reads: CASKVQGFGNQPQHF.